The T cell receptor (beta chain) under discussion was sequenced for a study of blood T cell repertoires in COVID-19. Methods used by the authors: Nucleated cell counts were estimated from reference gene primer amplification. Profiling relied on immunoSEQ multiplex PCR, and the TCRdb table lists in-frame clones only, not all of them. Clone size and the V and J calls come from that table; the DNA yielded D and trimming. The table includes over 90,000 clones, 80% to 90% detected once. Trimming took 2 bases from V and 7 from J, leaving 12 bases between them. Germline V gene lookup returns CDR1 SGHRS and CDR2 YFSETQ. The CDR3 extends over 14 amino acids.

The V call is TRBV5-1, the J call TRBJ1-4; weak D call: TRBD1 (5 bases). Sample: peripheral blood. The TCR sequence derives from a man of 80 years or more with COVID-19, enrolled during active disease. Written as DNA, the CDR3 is TGCGCCAGCAGCTTCAGGGAGGTCGGTGAAAAACTGTTTTTT. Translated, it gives CASSFREVGEKLFF.